This entry lists 20 T cell receptor beta chains sequenced from one sample in a study of shared clonotypes between healthy human individuals. The protocol was immunoSEQ multiplex PCR, while the TCRdb copy is restricted to in-frame clones and leaves out a portion. The sample includes around 1.9 million clones, 90% to 95% of them seen just once. The naive CD8 population came from CD45RO-negative cells selected for CCR7, without terminally differentiated effector memory CD45RA+ cells. The material sequenced was naive CD8+ T cells from PBMCs. The origin of the receptors is a man between 18 and 29 years old in good health. Some clones in this sample may be carry-over from other donors' samples.

As for this clone: The sample holds other DNA sequences that translate to the same CDR3. This chain links TRBV9 with TRBJ2-7; 7 bases map to TRBD1. Germline-derived CDR1 and CDR2 are SGDLS and YYNGEE. The CDR3 extends over 14 amino acids. Trimming at V came to 0 bases and at J to 3 bases, leaving 3 bases not matched to a gene. CDR3 residues: CASSVGQGRYEQYF. CDR3 sequence (DNA): TGTGCCAGCAGCGTAGGACAGGGACGCTACGAGCAGTACTTC.

V gene TRBV27 combines with J gene TRBJ2-4; 7 bases map to TRBD2. Germline assignment: CDR1 MNHEY and CDR2 SMNVEV (reference sequence). The CDR3 extends over 15 amino acids. V shed 8 bases and J 5 bases; nucleotides not matched to a gene: 12. In DNA form, the CDR3 reads TGTGCCAGCCGCACGGGAGGCTGGGGGGAAAACATTCAGTACTTC. It translates to CASRTGGWGENIQYF.

J is TRBJ1-4 and V is TRBV7-9; unclear D gene. The V end lost 3 bases, the J end lost 10 bases, and 6 bases lay between the germline ends. The CDR3 totals 11 residues. CDR1 and CDR2 from the germline V gene are SEHNR and FQNEAQ (reference sequence). CDR3 amino acids: CASSFKVKLFF. In nucleotides, the CDR3 is TGTGCCAGCAGCTTTAAAGTAAAACTGTTTTTT.

This clone has only one observation. For the CDR3, the DNA is TGTGCCAGCAGTTTAGGTGCAGGGGTAAACGGCTACACCTTC. Amino acids: CASSLGAGVNGYTF. The chain recombines TRBV27 with TRBJ1-2, with D tentatively TRBD1 (6 bases). The CDR3 runs 14 residues. CDR1 is MNHEY and CDR2 is SMNVEV in the germline V gene (reference sequence). The V end lost 2 bases, the J end lost 8 bases, and 15 bases lay between the germline ends.

V gene TRBV27 combines with J gene TRBJ2-6; TRBD2 matches at 8 bases. The CDR3 totals 18 residues. Germline lookup yields CDR1 MNHEY and CDR2 SMNVEV (reference sequence). The V gene end was trimmed by 4 bases and the J gene end by 0 bases; junction bases not matched to a gene: 8. The chain's CDR3 is CASSWASGSLSGANVLTF. CDR3 in DNA: TGTGCCAGCAGTTGGGCTAGCGGGTCTCTCTCTGGGGCCAACGTCCTGACTTTC.

As for this clone: One end of the junction is discordant with germline, which a read error may explain. The rearrangement joins TRBV5-1 to TRBJ2-3; 8 bases map to TRBD2. Germline values: CDR1 SGHRS, CDR2 YFSETQ. CDR3 length equals 18 residues. The CDR3 region is CASRLGALQRESVDTQYF. Here the CDR3 DNA reads TGCGCCAGCAGGTTGGGGGCACTCCAGCGGGAGTCCGTAGATACGCAGTATTTT.

The chain couples TRBV28 to TRBJ2-2; D not certain. There are 12 residues in the CDR3. The ends were cut back, 3 bases at V and 6 bases at J, with 5 bases in the middle. CDR1 is MDHEN, CDR2 SYDVKM, per germline. Written as DNA, the CDR3 is TGTGCCAGCAGTTTCGGGTCCGGGGAGCTGTTTTTT. Amino acid sequence: CASSFGSGELFF.

On this clone itself: Other DNA sequences in the sample encode the same CDR3. The chain employs TRBV11-2 and TRBJ2-7, with unresolved D. Germline values: CDR1 SGHAT, CDR2 FQNNGV. V lost 7 bases and J 3 bases, leaving 7 bases between the germline ends. This CDR3 spans 11 amino acids. CDR3 nucleotides: TGTGCCAGCACGGGCAGCTACGAGCAGTACTTC. This gives the protein CASTGSYEQYF.

Comment on this clone: Additional DNA sequences in this sample encode the identical CDR3. The rearrangement uses TRBV29-1 and TRBJ1-1; D ambiguous. Germline V gene data show CDR1 as SQVTM and CDR2 as ANQGSEA. The CDR3 contains 12 residues. The germline V and J ends were trimmed by 5 bases and 2 bases, with 9 bases remaining between them. For the CDR3, the DNA is TGCAGCGTTTCGGTGGGCAACACTGAAGCTTTCTTT. Its translation: CSVSVGNTEAFF.

This chain uses TRBV11-2 with TRBJ2-3; 10 bases line up with TRBD2. CDR1 SGHAT and CDR2 FQNNGV come from the germline V gene. The CDR3 is 16 amino acids. The J segment lost 4 bases and the V segment lost 4 bases, leaving 8 bases of the junction unmatched. The CDR3 bases are TGTGCCAGCAGCTCCCTCAGCGGGAGGGCGGCAGATACGCAGTATTTT. It translates to CASSSLSGRAADTQYF.

The rearrangement uses TRBV5-6 and TRBJ1-4, with 10 bases matching TRBD1. The CDR3 totals 14 residues. V gave up 5 bases and J gave up 7 bases; unmatched junction bases: 5. CDR1 and CDR2 from the germline V gene are SGHDT and YYEEEE. The CDR3 nucleotides read TGTGCCAGCAGTTTTGACAGGGGGCCTGAAAAACTGTTTTTT. Its translation is CASSFDRGPEKLFF.

V gene TRBV4-1 combines with J gene TRBJ2-7; D is uncertain. Trimming took 10 bases from V and 0 from J, leaving 16 bases between them. The CDR3 has 14 residues. The germline V gene encodes CDR1 MGHRA and CDR2 YSYEKL. Here the CDR3 DNA reads TGCGCCACCTCTCGGACGGGTGGCTCCTACGAGCAGTACTTC. The encoded protein is CATSRTGGSYEQYF.

The gene calls are TRBV6-6 and TRBJ2-7; D is undetermined. V was pared by 2 bases and J by 2 bases, with 13 bases between. This CDR3 is 15 amino acids long. CDR1 and CDR2 from the germline V gene are MNHNY and SVGAGI (reference sequence). As DNA, the CDR3 is TGTGCCAGCAGTTACGTCCCAGCCGCGACCTACGAGCAGTACTTC. It specifies CASSYVPAATYEQYF.

The table lists this clone with a count of one. V is TRBV7-9 and J is TRBJ2-3; no clear D gene. V was cut by 3 bases and J by 4 bases, with 14 bases left in between. Germline CDR1 reads SEHNR; CDR2 reads FQNEAQ (reference sequence). The CDR3 runs 15 residues. The chain's CDR3 is CASSFGVAPADTQYF. The CDR3 nucleotides are TGTGCCAGCAGCTTTGGGGTAGCTCCCGCAGATACGCAGTATTTT.

This chain links TRBV27 with TRBJ2-1, with D perhaps being TRBD1 or TRBD2 (5 bases each). The V end lost 6 bases, the J end lost 0 bases, and 12 bases lay between the germline ends. This CDR3 contains 15 residues. Per germline, CDR1 MNHEY and CDR2 SMNVEV (reference sequence). CDR3 protein: CASSTGLPSYNEQFF. The DNA of the CDR3 is TGTGCCAGCAGCACAGGACTGCCCTCCTACAATGAGCAGTTCTTC.

The chain links TRBV28 to TRBJ2-1, with TRBD2 matching 9 bases. V trimming: 2 bases; J trimming: 4 bases; junction bases outside the gene matches: 15. The V gene's germline CDR1 is MDHEN and CDR2 SYDVKM. This CDR3 spans 19 amino acids. The CDR3 bases are TGTGCCAGCAGTTTACTCCAAGGCGGGAGGGCCGGGGTATACAATGAGCAGTTCTTC. Its protein product is CASSLLQGGRAGVYNEQFF.

The rearrangement uses TRBV2 and TRBJ1-5, with a tentative D call TRBD1 (5 bases). The germline V gene encodes CDR1 SNHLY and CDR2 FYNNEI. CDR3 size: 15 residues. V was clipped by 1 base and J by 7 bases, with 14 bases between them. The CDR3 loop is CASSEGTRAGQPQHF. In DNA form, the CDR3 reads TGTGCCAGCAGTGAAGGGACACGGGCTGGACAGCCCCAGCATTTT.

This clone was counted a few times. The chain uses TRBV28 and TRBJ1-2; D gene unclear. The CDR3 sequence is 14 residues long. With 8 bases removed from V and 5 bases from J, the gap between germline ends came to 18 bases. The germline gives CDR1 MDHEN, CDR2 SYDVKM. This chain's CDR3 is CASGLDTDGYGYTF. CDR3 nucleotides: TGTGCCAGCGGCTTAGACACAGACGGATATGGCTACACCTTC.

The rearrangement uses TRBV27 and TRBJ2-7; the D gene is possibly TRBD2 (6 bases). Germline-derived CDR1 and CDR2 are MNHEY and SMNVEV (reference sequence). This CDR3 comprises 14 residues. V lost 5 bases and J 6 bases, leaving 17 bases between the germline ends. The CDR3 nucleotides are TGTGCCAGCAGTCCTTATGGCGGAGGGTTCGAGCAGTACTTC. Its translation is CASSPYGGGFEQYF.

The V and J genes are TRBV5-4 and TRBJ2-2, with 7 bases aligning to TRBD1. The germline V gene encodes CDR1 SGHNT and CDR2 YYREEE (reference sequence). V gave up 4 bases and J gave up 0 bases; unmatched junction bases: 6. This CDR3 has 16 amino acids. The CDR3 DNA reads TGTGCCAGCAGCGAATCCGACAGGGCGAACACCGGGGAGCTGTTTTTT. Protein: CASSESDRANTGELFF.